Shown below are 21 T cell receptor beta chains from a single sample sequenced in a study of T-cell memory formation after mild COVID-19 (dated by TCRdb to 2020 to 2022). The library came from 5' RACE. Sequenced on an Illumina NovaSeq 6000. TCRdb reanalyzed the raw reads on its own, using fastp at Q25 for trimming and MiXCR for clone calling, and kept in-frame beta chains. Here each entry gathers all rows of one CDR3 protein and keeps the most common genes and DNA. Here the sample has just over 150,000 distinct CDR3 sequences; around a third occur a single time. Jointly, the top ten make up around 11% of the sample. Material for sequencing was PBMCs or a T cell subset sorted from them (not recorded which). These receptors came from an adult woman who had mild COVID-19 (a few samples of this study predate the infection). The sample titles of this study are shuffled in the database, so cell type and time point are left out; the donor was told from shared clones.

This clonotype showed up just a few times. The chain couples TRBV7-9 to TRBJ2-3; possible D gene TRBD2, 5 bases. Germline V gives CDR1 SEHNR, CDR2 FQNEAQ (reference sequence). CDR3 length equals 14 residues. V was trimmed by 2 bases and J by 2 bases, leaving 8 bases between them. CDR3 protein: CASSLTGYTDTQYF. In DNA form, the CDR3 reads TGTGCCAGCAGCTTAACGGGGTACACAGATACGCAGTATTTT.

This clonotype has only a few counts. The chain has TRBV29-1 and TRBJ1-2; the D gene is possibly TRBD1 (6 bases). The CDR3 has 12 residues. Germline CDR1 SQVTM, CDR2 ANQGSEA. Trimming cost V 4 bases and J 4 bases, with 10 bases left between them. DNA of the CDR3: TGCAGCGTTGCTGAAGGGGGCTATGGCTACACCTTC. This codes for CSVAEGGYGYTF.

This chain links TRBV20-1 with TRBJ2-7, with TRBD1 matching over 10 bases. From germline, CDR1 is DFQATT and CDR2 SNEGSKA (reference sequence). J gave up 3 bases and V 6 bases, and 8 bases lay outside the gene matches. This CDR3 is built from 14 residues. CDR3 region: CSANGQGDNYEQYF. CDR3 in DNA: TGCAGTGCCAATGGACAGGGGGACAACTACGAGCAGTACTTC.

This clonotype showed up just a few times. Because the CDR3's place on the DNA is in doubt, the DNA is left out and the CDR3 is given as listed by TCRdb. The J gene is TRBJ1-1, the V gene TRBV12-3 or TRBV12-4; no check of the table's D call, TRBD1, against the DNA was made. With termini counted, the CDR3 has 16 amino acids. CDR3 sequence: CASSSSDRGRNTEAFF.

This rearrangement joins TRBV6-1 to TRBJ2-5, with TRBD2 identical over 7 bases. Germline CDR1 and CDR2: MNHNS and SASEGT. The ends lost 1 base at V and 5 bases at J; junction bases unmatched: 13. This CDR3 region has 17 residues. The CDR3 sequence: CASSEGGPAGTRETQYF. Written as DNA, the CDR3 is TGTGCCAGCAGTGAAGGAGGGCCAGCGGGGACCCGGGAGACCCAGTACTTC.

This sequence joins TRBV12-3 or TRBV12-4 and TRBJ2-2; TRBD1 aligns across 8 bases. The junction had 13 bases not matched to a gene; V was cut back by 8 bases and J by 2 bases. The CDR3 spans 17 residues. CDR3 loop: CASCRDRSGLNTGELFF. The CDR3 coding sequence is TGTGCCAGCTGCCGGGACAGGTCGGGCCTCAACACCGGGGAGCTGTTTTTT.

In its sample, this clonotype was seen a few times. This chain uses TRBV5-1 with TRBJ2-5; no reliable D call. The CDR3 has 12 residues. V was cut by 4 bases and J by 2 bases, with 6 bases left in between. Germline loops: CDR1 SGHRS, CDR2 YFSETQ. Here the CDR3 DNA reads TGCGCCAGCAGCCAGCATCAAGAGACCCAGTACTTC. Its protein is CASSQHQETQYF.

This clonotype showed up just a few times. The rearrangement links TRBV25-1 to TRBJ2-7; D might be TRBD1 (6 bases). Germline V gene lookup returns CDR1 MGHDK and CDR2 SYGVNS. V lost 2 bases and J lost 3, with 8 bases in between. This CDR3 comprises 13 residues. This CDR3 reads CASSEDRNYEQYF. The CDR3 nucleotides read TGTGCCAGCAGTGAAGACAGGAACTACGAGCAGTACTTC.

This clonotype appeared a single time. The CDR3 coding sequence is TGTGCCAGCAGTTACAGCGTTAATTCACCCCTCCACTTT. It encodes CASSYSVNSPLHF. The chain uses TRBV6-2 or TRBV6-3 and TRBJ1-6; D is undetermined. Trimming cost V 2 bases and J 6 bases, with 5 bases left between them. The CDR3 spans 13 residues. Germline V CDR1 and CDR2: MNHEY, SVGEGT.

The V gene is TRBV2, the J gene TRBJ2-7, with D hard to call. The CDR3 is 13 residues long. V was pared by 3 bases and J by 5 bases, with 11 bases between. In germline, CDR1 is SNHLY, CDR2 FYNNEI. The CDR3 is CASSEGIFDEQYF. The DNA of the CDR3 is TGTGCCAGCAGTGAGGGCATTTTCGACGAGCAGTACTTC.

The J gene is TRBJ2-1, the V gene TRBV7-3; perhaps TRBD2 as D (5 bases). The germline V gene has CDR1 SGHTA and CDR2 FQGTGA. The ends were cut back, 3 bases at V and 10 bases at J, with 13 bases in the middle. CDR3 size: 13 residues. CDR3 protein: CASSFQPEGEQFF. The CDR3 DNA reads TGTGCCAGCAGCTTTCAGCCTGAGGGAGAGCAGTTCTTC.

This clonotype appeared many times. This rearrangement joins TRBV20-1 to TRBJ2-1, with D possibly being TRBD2 (6 bases). V lost 4 bases to trimming and J lost 5 bases, with 21 bases between them. The germline V gene encodes CDR1 DFQATT and CDR2 SNEGSKA (reference sequence). This CDR3 is built from 16 residues. CDR3 in amino acids: CSATRMGLSSHNEQFF. The CDR3 DNA follows: TGCAGTGCTACCCGGATGGGACTCTCTAGCCACAATGAGCAGTTCTTC.

A few counts support this clonotype. The V gene is TRBV9, the J gene TRBJ2-2; no firm D call. The CDR3 contains 13 residues. V lost 4 bases, J lost 5 bases, and 9 bases lay in between. Germline-derived CDR1 and CDR2 are SGDLS and YYNGEE. The chain's CDR3 is CASSFSVTGELFF. Written as DNA, the CDR3 is TGTGCCAGCAGCTTCAGCGTAACCGGGGAGCTGTTTTTT.

This clonotype was seen a handful of times. This sequence joins TRBV7-8 and TRBJ2-7; a weak D match, TRBD1 (8 bases). CDR1 and CDR2 (germline): SGHVS, FQNEAQ. The CDR3 sequence is 20 residues long. V was trimmed by 0 bases and J by 3 bases, leaving 27 bases between them. CDR3 nucleotides: TGTGCCAGCAGCTTAGCGGGAGGGTCCCGAGGGACAGGAGCAATCTACGAGCAGTACTTC. This gives the protein CASSLAGGSRGTGAIYEQYF.

V usage is TRBV9 and J usage is TRBJ2-1; the D is unclear. The CDR3 loop spans 15 amino acids. V lost 0 bases, J lost 2 bases, and 9 bases lay in between. Germline V gene lookup returns CDR1 SGDLS and CDR2 YYNGEE. The CDR3 region has the DNA TGTGCCAGCAGCGTAGCTTCGGGCCCCTACAATGAGCAGTTCTTC. Translating it yields CASSVASGPYNEQFF.

This clonotype was counted between two and nine times. This sequence joins TRBV9 and TRBJ2-3, with D perhaps matching TRBD1 (7 bases). Trimming shortened V by 3 bases and J by 1 base, and 24 bases separated the two germline ends. The CDR3 spans 19 residues. Germline CDR1 SGDLS, CDR2 YYNGEE. Here the CDR3 DNA reads TGTGCCAGCAGCGCCACCGGAGGGGGCAGGGCTAGGGGCACAGATACGCAGTATTTT. It translates to CASSATGGGRARGTDTQYF.

This clonotype showed up just a few times. This rearrangement joins TRBV10-3 to TRBJ2-1, with D possibly being TRBD2 (5 bases). V shed 10 bases and J shed 4 bases, with 17 bases lying between them. The CDR3 consists of 14 residues. From germline, CDR1 is ENHRY and CDR2 SYGVKD. The CDR3 spells CATANGVAYNEQFF. In DNA form, the CDR3 reads TGTGCCACGGCTAACGGGGTGGCGTACAATGAGCAGTTCTTC.

The CDR3 DNA follows: TGTGCCAGCAGCCCCGGAGGGACAGTCTATGGCTACACCTTC. Amino acids: CASSPGGTVYGYTF. This chain joins TRBV3-1 and TRBJ1-2, with 7 nucleotides matching TRBD1. Trimming cost V 4 bases and J 4 bases; bases outside gene matches: 6. The V gene's germline CDR1 is LGHDT and CDR2 YNNKEL (reference sequence). The CDR3 consists of 14 residues.

This clonotype was counted a single time. J is TRBJ2-2 and V is TRBV4-1, with D tentatively TRBD1 (6 bases). CDR1 MGHRA and CDR2 YSYEKL come from the germline V gene. V lost 1 base and J 2 bases, leaving 14 bases between the germline ends. The CDR3 extends over 17 amino acids. CDR3 sequence: CASSQVPRTDNTGELFF. The CDR3 DNA reads as TGCGCCAGCAGCCAAGTACCTCGGACAGATAACACCGGGGAGCTGTTTTTT.

The V gene is TRBV11-3, the J gene TRBJ2-5; D unclear. The length of the CDR3 is 14 residues. V was cut by 1 base and J by 5 bases, with 11 bases left in between. Germline V gene lookup returns CDR1 SGHNT and CDR2 YENEEA. As DNA, the CDR3 is TGTGCCAGCAGCTTAGGATCTAACTCGGAGACCCAGTACTTC. This gives the protein CASSLGSNSETQYF.

The chain's CDR3 is CSVCLGTGSDEQYF. In DNA, the CDR3 is TGCAGCGTTTGTTTAGGGACAGGGTCAGACGAGCAGTACTTC. The gene calls are TRBV29-1 and TRBJ2-7; 9 positions agree with TRBD1. Germline lookup yields CDR1 SQVTM and CDR2 ANQGSEA. V shed 5 bases and J 5 bases; nucleotides not matched to a gene: 10. The CDR3 contains 14 residues.